This is a list of T cell receptor beta chains from one sample in a study of T-cell memory formation after mild COVID-19. TCRdb passed the 5' RACE reads through MiXCR, listing each CDR3 protein once. This sample has roughly 600,000 distinct CDR3 sequences, with more than 15% found just once. Sequenced input: PBMCs or a T cell subset sorted from them (not recorded which). The origin of the receptors is an adult woman who had mild COVID-19 (a few samples of this study predate the infection). Cell type and time point are not known. Each CDR3 is given with its conserved first and last residue. The order of the fields is clone size, V gene, J gene, D gene, CDR3 DNA, CDR3 protein. The D gene is left open where the match is weak. Clone size, where shown, is once, few, many, or a class for clones that have expanded.

.	TRBV2	TRBJ2-3	TRBD2	TGTGCCAGCAGTGAAAATCTGAGGCTAGCGGCCCTCGATACGCAGTATTTT	CASSENLRLAALDTQYF
many	TRBV6-5	TRBJ1-1	TRBD1	TGTGCCAGCAGTTACCGCCGACAGGGAGGGACTGAAGCTTTCTTT	CASSYRRQGGTEAFF
.	TRBV5-1	TRBJ2-2	.	TGCGCCAGCAGCTTGGCCGAGGACAGTACCGGGGAGCTGTTTTTT	CASSLAEDSTGELFF
few	TRBV5-1	TRBJ1-1	TRBD1	TGCGCCAGCAGCTTACTAACCGGGACAGGGAACACTGAAGCTTTCTTT	CASSLLTGTGNTEAFF
.	TRBV6-2/TRBV6-3	TRBJ2-6	.	TGTGCCAGCAGTCCGGTAACCGGGCTCCCTAGCTCTGGGGCCAACGTCCTGACTTTC	CASSPVTGLPSSGANVLTF
.	TRBV7-9	TRBJ1-6	.	TGTGCCAGCAGCTTAGAGGCCGGGTTACTTAATTCACCCCTCCACTTT	CASSLEAGLLNSPLHF
.	TRBV6-2/TRBV6-3	TRBJ2-7	TRBD1	TGTGCCAGCCTGGGACAGGGGGCCTACGAGCAGTACTTC	CASLGQGAYEQYF
.	TRBV6-6	TRBJ2-3	TRBD1	TGTGCCAGCTCAAGAACAACAGGGGGCGCGTGGTATTTT	CASSRTTGGAWYF
.	TRBV12-3/TRBV12-4	TRBJ2-7	TRBD1	TGTGCCAGCAGCTACCAGGTGGGGACAGGGGGTGCCTACGAGCAGTACTTC	CASSYQVGTGGAYEQYF
.	TRBV18	TRBJ1-2	.	TGTGCCAGCTCACCAAGGCAGTATGGCTACACCTTC	CASSPRQYGYTF
few	TRBV2	TRBJ2-1	.	TGTGCCAGCAGCGCCACAGGGCCTGGGTTCTTC	CASSATGPGFF
few	TRBV20-1	TRBJ2-1	TRBD1	TGCAGTGCTAGAGACCGGGACAGGGGCAATGAGCAGTTCTTC	CSARDRDRGNEQFF
few	TRBV12-5	TRBJ1-1	.	TGTGCTAGTGGTCGTGGCGGGAACACTGAAGCTTTCTTT	CASGRGGNTEAFF
.	TRBV18	TRBJ2-6	TRBD1	TGTGCCAGCTCACCGCGACAGGGGGCGGTGTCTGGGGCCAACGTCCTGACTTTC	CASSPRQGAVSGANVLTF
many	TRBV20-1	TRBJ2-1	.	TGCAGTGCTAGGAAGGGCAGTGGGGATGAGCAGTTCTTC	CSARKGSGDEQFF
few	TRBV3-1	TRBJ1-2	.	TGTGCCAGCAGCCACTCGAAAGGCGGCTACACCTTC	CASSHSKGGYTF
.	TRBV6-2/TRBV6-3	TRBJ1-2	.	TGTGCCAGCAGTTACGGAGGGCGCTACACCTTC	CASSYGGRYTF
few	TRBV7-3	TRBJ2-7	.	TGTGCCAGCAGCCCTCCGGACGGAGCCCCAATTTGGGAGCAGTACTTC	CASSPPDGAPIWEQYF
few	TRBV5-5	TRBJ2-3	.	TGTGCCAGCAGCCCCGGGCTATATAGCACAGATACGCAGTATTTT	CASSPGLYSTDTQYF
.	TRBV7-2	TRBJ2-1	TRBD2	TGTGCCAGCAGCTTAGGTGGCCTAGCGGGAGATTTTGAGCAGTTCTTC	CASSLGGLAGDFEQFF
many	TRBV7-6	TRBJ2-7	TRBD1	TGTGCCAGCAGCCAAGGGACAGGGGGCGCGTACGAGCAGTACTTC	CASSQGTGGAYEQYF
few	TRBV6-4	TRBJ2-1	.	TGTGCCAGCAGTGACTGGAGGACATTTGGCGTCGGTGAGCAGTTCTTC	CASSDWRTFGVGEQFF
few	TRBV7-9	TRBJ1-6	TRBD1	TGTGCCAGTGACAGGGGGTCTTCACCCCTCCACTTT	CASDRGSSPLHF
few	TRBV5-5	TRBJ2-2	.	TGTGCCAGCAGCTCACAGCACGCAGGGGGGGGCCGCGGCACCGGGGAGCTGTTTTTT	CASSSQHAGGGRGTGELFF
few	TRBV7-2	TRBJ2-5	.	TGTGCCAGCAGCGACTATGGGGAGACCCAGTACTTC	CASSDYGETQYF
.	TRBV29-1	TRBJ2-7	.	TGCAGCGTCGAGATCGGGACCGGCCACGAGCAGTACTTC	CSVEIGTGHEQYF
.	TRBV4-3	TRBJ2-2	TRBD2	TGCGCCAGCAGCCAAGGGGGTAGCGGGAGGAACGGGGAGCTGTTTTTT	CASSQGGSGRNGELFF
.	TRBV6-5	TRBJ1-3	.	TGTGCCAGCAGTTACGGGCGGAACTCTGGAAACACCATATATTTT	CASSYGRNSGNTIYF
.	TRBV11-2	TRBJ1-6	.	TGTGCCAGCAGCACCCGACAGTCTAATTCACCCCTCCACTTT	CASSTRQSNSPLHF
few	TRBV29-1	TRBJ2-5	.	TGCAGCTTCCTGGGGCGGAGTAACCAAGAGACCCAGTACTTC	CSFLGRSNQETQYF
.	TRBV10-3	TRBJ2-3	TRBD2	TGTGCCATCAGTGAGTCACTAGCGGGAGGGGACACAGATACGCAGTATTTT	CAISESLAGGDTDTQYF